The 23 T cell receptor beta chains reported below all come from one sample, sequenced in a study of CD8 T cells in ankylosing spondylitis. Study results and limitations: About 8 highly homologous variants made up a TCR beta motif, and this motif appeared characteristic of ankylosing spondylitis blood.

These receptors' targets are unknown. One entry per CDR3 protein, called by TCRdb with MiXCR from the 5' RACE reads. Of 750,000 to 850,000 distinct CDR3 sequences detected, 12% appear once; the ten largest clones hold 0.45% to 0.6%. The sample was blood, either unsorted or a sorted T cell fraction (not recorded which). The receptors were gathered from a male donor with ankylosing spondylitis.

This clonotype was picked up a small number of times. The genes are TRBV6-1 and TRBJ2-1; 9 bases fit TRBD2. The CDR3 is made up of 14 amino acids. Losses at the gene ends were 6 bases for V and 2 bases for J; bases not matched to a gene: 2. Germline CDR1 MNHNS, CDR2 SASEGT. The CDR3 bases are TGTGCCAGCAGGGCTAGCGGGACCTACAATGAGCAGTTCTTC. It codes for CASRASGTYNEQFF.

This clonotype was found a few times. The chain is built from TRBV4-3 and TRBJ2-1, with TRBD1 matching over 7 bases. Trimming took 0 bases from V and 2 from J; bases not matched to a gene: 4. This CDR3 has 16 amino acids. Germline values: CDR1 LGHNA, CDR2 YSLEER. The CDR3 reads CASSQDPRGTYNEQFF. In DNA form, the CDR3 reads TGCGCCAGCAGCCAAGATCCCAGGGGGACCTACAATGAGCAGTTCTTC.

V usage is TRBV15 and J usage is TRBJ2-7, with D unclear. CDR3 length: 14 amino acids. CDR1 LNHNV and CDR2 YYDKDF come from the germline V gene (reference sequence). Trimming pared 0 bases from V and 7 bases from J, leaving 13 bases between. The CDR3: CATSRDRLTYEQYF. CDR3 sequence (DNA): TGTGCCACCAGCAGAGACAGGCTAACGTATGAGCAGTACTTC. Full variable domain (remainder filled in from reference TRBV15 and TRBJ2-7): DAMVIQNPRYQVTQFGKPVTLSCSQTLNHNVMYWYQQKSSQAPKLLFHYYDKDFNNEADTPDNFQSRRPNTSFCFLDIRSPGLGDTAMYLCATSRDRLTYEQYFGPGTRLTVT.

The chain has TRBV28 and TRBJ1-4; D is unclear. V shed 5 bases and J shed 0 bases, with 7 bases lying between them. Germline assignment: CDR1 MDHEN and CDR2 SYDVKM. The CDR3 is made up of 14 amino acids. The CDR3 DNA reads as TGTGCCAGCAGTGTCCCAACAACTAATGAAAAACTGTTTTTT. This encodes CASSVPTTNEKLFF.

V usage is TRBV5-4 and J usage is TRBJ2-4; weak D call: TRBD2 (5 bases). V lost 0 bases and J lost 5, with 6 bases in between. Germline CDR1 SGHNT, CDR2 YYREEE (reference sequence). This CDR3 contains 13 residues. CDR3 bases: TGTGCCAGCAGCTTGGTTAGCGAAAACATTCAGTACTTC. It encodes CASSLVSENIQYF.

With respect to this clonotype: At one end, the junction sequence differs from germline, possibly due to a read error. V and J are TRBV2 and TRBJ2-7; 14 bases line up with TRBD2. Germline V gene sequence: CDR1 SNHLY, CDR2 FYNNEI. The CDR3 has 19 residues. In nucleotides, the CDR3 is TGTACCAGCAGGCAGACAAGTTTAGCCGGGACTAGCGGGAGTAACGAGCAGTACTTC. Translating gives CTSRQTSLAGTSGSNEQYF.

The V and J genes are TRBV10-3 and TRBJ1-1; unclear D gene. The CDR3 covers 11 residues. V gave up 6 bases and J gave up 1 base, with 3 bases separating them. Germline V gene sequence: CDR1 ENHRY, CDR2 SYGVKD. The CDR3 DNA reads TGTGCCATCAGGGGGAACACTGAAGCTTTCTTT. As protein: CAIRGNTEAFF.

This clonotype occurred many times. The rearrangement uses TRBV7-3 and TRBJ2-3, with D perhaps given as TRBD1 or TRBD2 (5 bases each). The CDR3 has 13 amino acids. Looked up from germline, CDR1 is SGHTA and CDR2 is FQGTGA. The V end lost 8 bases, the J end lost 5 bases, and 14 bases lay between the germline ends. In nucleotides, the CDR3 is TGTGCCAGCTCACCACCTGGGGGAGATACGCAGTATTTT. Translated: CASSPPGGDTQYF.

At least ten counts were recorded for this clonotype. The chain employs TRBV10-1 and TRBJ1-1; tentatively, D is TRBD1 (6 bases). The CDR3 has 12 amino acids. Germline assignment: CDR1 WNHNN and CDR2 SYGVQD (reference sequence). Trimming took off 2 bases at V and 8 bases at J, with 9 bases between the two ends. The CDR3 DNA follows: TGCGCCAGCAGTGAGAAAGGGGGGGAAGCTTTCTTT. Its protein is CASSEKGGEAFF.

A remark on this clonotype: A much larger clone differs by one base, so this may be a read error. The chain has TRBV5-1 and TRBJ2-5, with D unresolved. The germline gives CDR1 SGHRS, CDR2 YFSETQ. The CDR3 has 13 amino acids. The V gene lost 0 bases and the J gene lost 3 bases, with 6 bases spanning the gap. CDR3 loop: CASSLGIEETQYF. CDR3 coding DNA: TGCGCCAGCAGCTTGGGGATAGAAGAGACCCAGTACTTC.

This clonotype was detected many times. The genes are TRBV12-3 or TRBV12-4 and TRBJ1-2, with 10 bases lining up with TRBD1. This CDR3 is 14 amino acids long. After removal of 6 bases from V and 2 bases from J, the junction contained 3 bases not matched to a gene. CDR3 in amino acids: CASRLGQGNYGYTF. DNA of the CDR3: TGTGCCAGCAGGCTGGGACAGGGGAACTATGGCTACACCTTC.

V usage is TRBV5-6 and J usage is TRBJ2-1; D might be TRBD1 (6 bases). This CDR3 has 12 amino acids. V lost 9 bases to trimming and J lost 9 bases, with 16 bases between them. In germline, CDR1 is SGHDT, CDR2 YYEEEE. The CDR3 nucleotides read TGTGCCATGAGCCGCAGGGGAGCTGAGCAGTTCTTC. Protein product: CAMSRRGAEQFF.

The table lists this clonotype with a few counts. The V gene is TRBV6-1, the J gene TRBJ2-1; TRBD1 aligns across 10 bases. The V gene end was trimmed by 7 bases and the J gene end by 9 bases; junction bases not matched to a gene: 15. The germline V gene has CDR1 MNHNS and CDR2 SASEGT. The CDR3 has 16 residues. CDR3 nucleotide sequence: TGTGCCAGCAACCCTCCCGGGACAGGGGCGTCGGCTGAGCAGTTCTTC. Amino acid sequence: CASNPPGTGASAEQFF.

The chain carries TRBV4-3 and TRBJ2-7; D gene unclear. Trimming left V 10 bases short and J 0 bases short, with 13 bases between. Looked up from germline, CDR1 is LGHNA and CDR2 is YSLEER. The CDR3 is 13 amino acids. CDR3 protein: CATSRAVSYEQYF. The DNA of the CDR3 is TGCGCCACCTCAAGGGCAGTCTCCTACGAGCAGTACTTC.

This clonotype has ten or more counts. This rearrangement joins TRBV7-2 to TRBJ1-2, with 10 positions matching TRBD1. V was pared by 6 bases and J by 7 bases, with 5 bases of the junction left unmatched. Looked up from germline, CDR1 is SGHTA and CDR2 is FQGNSA. The CDR3 spans 13 residues. The chain's CDR3 is CASRRDRGPGYTF. CDR3 DNA sequence: TGTGCCAGCAGGCGTGACAGGGGGCCTGGCTACACCTTC.

This rearrangement joins TRBV18 to TRBJ2-6; D not certain. Germline CDR1 KGHSH, CDR2 LQKENI. CDR3 length: 20 residues. V lost 3 bases, J lost 4 bases, and 25 bases lay in between. CDR3 in DNA: TGTGCCAGCTCACCCCGGCCCTCCGGCCCCACCTCTTCGGGGGCCAACGTCCTGACTTTC. This codes for CASSPRPSGPTSSGANVLTF. Using reference TRBV18 and TRBJ2-6 for the parts outside the CDR3, the full variable domain is NAGVMQNPRHLVRRRGQEARLRCSPMKGHSHVYWYRQLPEEGLKFMVYLQKENIIDESGMPKERFSAEFPKEGPSILRIQQVVRGDSAAYFCASSPRPSGPTSSGANVLTFGAGSRLTVL.

This clonotype came up many times. As DNA, the CDR3 is TGCGCCAGCAGCTTTAACCCGGGACAGGCGGCCTACGAGCAGTACTTC. This sequence encodes CASSFNPGQAAYEQYF. The chain recombines TRBV5-1 with TRBJ2-7, with TRBD1 matching over 8 bases. Losses at the gene ends were 2 bases for V and 2 bases for J; bases not matched to a gene: 9. The germline CDR1 and CDR2 sequences are SGHRS and YFSETQ. This CDR3 region has 16 residues.

Ten or more counts support this clonotype. This chain joins TRBV24-1 and TRBJ2-5; tentatively, D is TRBD2 (5 bases). The germline CDR1 and CDR2 sequences are KGHDR and SFDVKD. V was pared by 9 bases and J by 5 bases, with 15 bases between. This CDR3 region has 13 residues. CDR3 sequence (DNA): TGTGCCACCGCTTTGAGGGAAAAGGAGACCCAGTACTTC. It translates to CATALREKETQYF.

This clonotype was seen a handful of times. This chain's CDR3 is CASSLRQGGNYGYTF. DNA of the CDR3: TGCGCCAGCAGCTTGCGTCAGGGCGGAAACTATGGCTACACCTTC. This chain links TRBV5-1 with TRBJ1-2; D perhaps matches TRBD1 (5 bases). This CDR3 has 15 amino acids. Germline-derived CDR1 and CDR2 are SGHRS and YFSETQ. Trimming took off 1 base at V and 2 bases at J, with 12 bases between the two ends.

This rearrangement joins TRBV27 to TRBJ2-2, with 7 nucleotides matching TRBD1. Trimming at V came to 4 bases and at J to 1 base, leaving 15 bases not matched to a gene. CDR3 length: 19 residues. Germline V CDR1 and CDR2: MNHEY, SMNVEV (reference sequence). The CDR3 DNA reads TGTGCCAGCAGTTCCCTAAGTCATACGACAGGGAAGAACACCGGGGAGCTGTTTTTT. Amino acid sequence: CASSSLSHTTGKNTGELFF.

V gene TRBV25-1 combines with J gene TRBJ2-1; TRBD2 agrees at 8 bases. CDR1 and CDR2 (germline): MGHDK, SYGVNS. The CDR3 consists of 16 residues. J was trimmed by 0 bases and V by 3 bases; bases with no gene match: 4. Here the CDR3 reads CASSDWSGSSYNEQFF. CDR3 in DNA: TGTGCCAGCAGTGATTGGAGCGGGAGCTCCTACAATGAGCAGTTCTTC.

This clonotype appeared a few times. V is TRBV4-3 and J is TRBJ2-5; D is ambiguous. V lost 1 base to trimming and J lost 0 bases, with 9 bases between them. CDR1 LGHNA and CDR2 YSLEER come from the germline V gene. This CDR3 region has 15 residues. CDR3 protein: CASSQGASYQETQYF. CDR3 DNA: TGCGCCAGCAGCCAAGGGGCATCGTACCAAGAGACCCAGTACTTC.

The chain employs TRBV3-1 and TRBJ2-1, with a possible D match to TRBD1 (5 bases). Trimming took off 1 base at V and 10 bases at J, with 8 bases between the two ends. The CDR3 loop spans 12 amino acids. The germline CDR1 and CDR2 sequences are LGHDT and YNNKEL (reference sequence). The CDR3 sequence is CASSQGTQEQFF. The CDR3 bases are TGTGCCAGCAGCCAAGGGACACAGGAGCAGTTCTTC.